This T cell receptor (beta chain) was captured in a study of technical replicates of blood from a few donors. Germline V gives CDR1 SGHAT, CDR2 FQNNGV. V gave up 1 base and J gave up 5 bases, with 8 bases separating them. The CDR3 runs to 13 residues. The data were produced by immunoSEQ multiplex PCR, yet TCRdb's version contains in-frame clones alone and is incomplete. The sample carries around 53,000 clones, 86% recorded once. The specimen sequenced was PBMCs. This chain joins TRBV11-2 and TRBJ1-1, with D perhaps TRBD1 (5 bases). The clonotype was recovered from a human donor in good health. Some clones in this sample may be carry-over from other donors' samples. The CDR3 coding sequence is TGTGCCAGCAGCTTAGTGGGGGGGACTGAAGCTTTCTTT. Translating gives CASSLVGGTEAFF.